Only one count was recorded for the clone carrying this T cell receptor beta chain. In the authors' methods: Nucleated cell counts were estimated from reference gene primer amplification. Assay used: immunoSEQ multiplex PCR; TCRdb lists only in-frame clones, some missing. V and J calls and clone size come straight from that table; D and trimming were deduced from the DNA. The sample yields tens of thousands of clones, roughly three quarters seen once. These data originate in a study of blood T cell repertoires in COVID-19. Study details: Acute and convalescent COVID-19 specimens originated in the United States, Italy and Spain. T cells, B-cell-depleted T cells, or PBMCs provided the cDNA or gDNA that served as material.

The CDR3 is 17 amino acids. The germline V gene has CDR1 LGHDT and CDR2 YNNKEL (reference sequence). Trimming shortened V by 4 bases and J by 0 bases, and 13 bases separated the two germline ends. This chain uses TRBV3-1 (or the pseudogene TRBV3-2) with TRBJ2-6; D is perhaps TRBD1 (6 bases). Sample: peripheral blood. This receptor was identified in a man aged 70-80 years with acute or convalescent COVID-19. The CDR3 protein is CASSPGHTSSGANVLTF. The CDR3 region has the DNA TGTGCCAGCAGCCCGGGACATACTAGCTCTGGGGCCAACGTCCTGACTTTC.